This TCR beta chain was profiled in a study of cytomegalovirus exposure and HLA in healthy donors. Study observations and caveats: Cytomegalovirus association was listed for 164 TCR beta chains. What was likely a sequencing artifact was a cluster of highly shared sequence variants. Most subjects had HLA-A and HLA-B alleles reportedly predicted accurately by TCR beta sequences.

Whereas donors were nominally healthy upon sampling, unrecorded immune exposures were probable. V was shortened by 0 bases and J by 2 bases, with 10 bases between the two germline ends. Germline-derived CDR1 and CDR2 are MNHEY and SVGAGI. The CDR3 has 15 residues. A word on this clone: Its specificity is not known. This CDR3 is also generated by other DNA sequences in the sample.

PCR was performed using 60 Vbeta and 13 Jbeta primers. Clones were read by immunoSEQ multiplex PCR, and TCRdb kept only the in-frame ones, dropping some. This repertoire shows about 43,000 clones, around 56% found once; its top ten account for 5% to 6.5%. V and J are TRBV6-5 and TRBJ1-2; D remains ambiguous. The TCR was taken from a man aged 55 to 70 in good health and CMV-seronegative. The sequenced sample was PBMCs. In nucleotides, the CDR3 is TGTGCCAGCAGTTACTCTTATGGGGAGAACTATGGCTACACCTTC. Protein sequence: CASSYSYGENYGYTF.